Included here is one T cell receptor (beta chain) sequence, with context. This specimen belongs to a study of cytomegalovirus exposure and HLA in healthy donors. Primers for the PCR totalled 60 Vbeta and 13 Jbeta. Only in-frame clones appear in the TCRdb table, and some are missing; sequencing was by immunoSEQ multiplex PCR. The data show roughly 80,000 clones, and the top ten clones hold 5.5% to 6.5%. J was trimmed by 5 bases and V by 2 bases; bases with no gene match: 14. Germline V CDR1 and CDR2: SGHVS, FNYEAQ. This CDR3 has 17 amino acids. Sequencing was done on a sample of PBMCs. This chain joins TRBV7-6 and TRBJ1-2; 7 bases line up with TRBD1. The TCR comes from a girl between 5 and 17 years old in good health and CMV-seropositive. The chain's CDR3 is CASSLSGQAQNRYGYTF. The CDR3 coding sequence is TGTGCCAGCAGCTTAAGCGGACAGGCCCAAAACCGGTATGGCTACACCTTC.